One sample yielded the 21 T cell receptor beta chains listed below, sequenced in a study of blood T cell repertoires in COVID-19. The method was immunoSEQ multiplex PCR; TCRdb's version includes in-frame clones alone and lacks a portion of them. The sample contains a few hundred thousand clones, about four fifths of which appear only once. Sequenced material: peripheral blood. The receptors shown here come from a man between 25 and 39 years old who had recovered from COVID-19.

CDR3 residues: CASSFPKLHPGQGLKTGELFF. The CDR3 nucleotides are TGTGCCAGCAGTTTCCCAAAATTACATCCGGGACAGGGTCTTAAGACCGGGGAGCTGTTTTTT. V gene TRBV28 combines with J gene TRBJ2-2; 9 bases line up with TRBD1. CDR3 length equals 21 residues. Per germline, CDR1 MDHEN and CDR2 SYDVKM. V shed 3 bases, J shed 5 bases, and the junction held 22 bases outside the gene matches. Full variable domain (remainder filled in from reference TRBV28 and TRBJ2-2): DVKVTQSSRYLVKRTGEKVFLECVQDMDHENMFWYRQDPGLGLRLIYFSYDVKMKEKGDIPEGYSVSREKKERFSLILESASTNQTSMYLCASSFPKLHPGQGLKTGELFFGEGSRLTVL.

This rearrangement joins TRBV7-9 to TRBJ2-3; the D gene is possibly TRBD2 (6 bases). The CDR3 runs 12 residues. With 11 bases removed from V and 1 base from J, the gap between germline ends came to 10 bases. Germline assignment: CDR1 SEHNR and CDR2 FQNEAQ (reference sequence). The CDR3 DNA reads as TGTGCCGTATCGGGGGGCACAGATACGCAGTATTTT. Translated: CAVSGGTDTQYF.

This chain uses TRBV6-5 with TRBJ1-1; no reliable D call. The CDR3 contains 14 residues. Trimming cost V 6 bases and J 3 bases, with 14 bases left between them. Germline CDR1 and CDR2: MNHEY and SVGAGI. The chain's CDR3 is CASSPGRRDTEAFF. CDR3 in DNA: TGTGCCAGCAGCCCCGGACGGAGGGACACTGAAGCTTTCTTT.

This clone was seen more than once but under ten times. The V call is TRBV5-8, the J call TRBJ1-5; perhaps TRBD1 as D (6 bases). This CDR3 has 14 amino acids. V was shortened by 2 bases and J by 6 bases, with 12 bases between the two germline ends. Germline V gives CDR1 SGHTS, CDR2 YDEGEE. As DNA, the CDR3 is TGTGCCAGCAGCTTTTATGGGGGCGGTCAGCCCCAGCATTTT. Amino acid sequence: CASSFYGGGQPQHF.

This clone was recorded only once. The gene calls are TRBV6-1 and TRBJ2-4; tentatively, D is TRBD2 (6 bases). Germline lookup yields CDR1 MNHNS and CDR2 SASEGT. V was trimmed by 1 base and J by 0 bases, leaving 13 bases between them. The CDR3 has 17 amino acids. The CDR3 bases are TGTGCCAGCAGTGAAGGGCGGGGATGGGGAGCCAAAAACATTCAGTACTTC. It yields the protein CASSEGRGWGAKNIQYF.

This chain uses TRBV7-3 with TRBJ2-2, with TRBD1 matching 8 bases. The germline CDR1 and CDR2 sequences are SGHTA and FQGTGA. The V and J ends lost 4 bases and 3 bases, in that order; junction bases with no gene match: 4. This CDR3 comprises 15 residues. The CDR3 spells CASSSPQGDTGELFF. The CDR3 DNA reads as TGTGCCAGCAGCTCCCCACAGGGGGACACCGGGGAGCTGTTTTTT.

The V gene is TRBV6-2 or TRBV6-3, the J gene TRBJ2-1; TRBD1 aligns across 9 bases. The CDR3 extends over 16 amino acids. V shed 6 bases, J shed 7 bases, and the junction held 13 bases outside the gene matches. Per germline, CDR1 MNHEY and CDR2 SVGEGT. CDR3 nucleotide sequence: TGTGCCAGCAGCCCTATCGGGACAGGGTTTGGAAATGAGCAGTTCTTC. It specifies CASSPIGTGFGNEQFF.

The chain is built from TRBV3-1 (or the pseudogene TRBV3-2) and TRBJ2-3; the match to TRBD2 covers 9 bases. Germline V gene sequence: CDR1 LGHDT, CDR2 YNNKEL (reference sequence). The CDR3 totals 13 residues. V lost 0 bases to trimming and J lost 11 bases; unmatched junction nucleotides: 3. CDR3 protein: CASSQETSGMQYF. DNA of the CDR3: TGTGCCAGCAGCCAAGAGACTAGCGGCATGCAGTATTTT.

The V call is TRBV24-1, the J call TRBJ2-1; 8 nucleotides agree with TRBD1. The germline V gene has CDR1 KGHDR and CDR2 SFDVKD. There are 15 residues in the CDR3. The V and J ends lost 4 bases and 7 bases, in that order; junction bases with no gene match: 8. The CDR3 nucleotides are TGTGCCACCAGTGAAATTGGACAGGGAGGTAATGAGCAGTTCTTC. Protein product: CATSEIGQGGNEQFF.

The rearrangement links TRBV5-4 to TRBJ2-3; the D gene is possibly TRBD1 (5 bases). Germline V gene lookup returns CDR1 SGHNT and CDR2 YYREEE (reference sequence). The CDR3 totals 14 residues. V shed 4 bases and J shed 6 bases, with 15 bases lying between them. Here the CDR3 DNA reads TGTGCCAGCAGCGACCCCAGGGTGGGGGATACGCAGTATTTT. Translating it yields CASSDPRVGDTQYF.

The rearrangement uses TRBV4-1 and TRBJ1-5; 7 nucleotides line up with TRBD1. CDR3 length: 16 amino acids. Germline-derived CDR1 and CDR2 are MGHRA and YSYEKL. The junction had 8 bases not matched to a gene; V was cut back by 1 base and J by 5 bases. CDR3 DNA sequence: TGCGCCAGCAGCCAAGCGACAGGGATTCAGTATCAGCCCCAGCATTTT. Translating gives CASSQATGIQYQPQHF.

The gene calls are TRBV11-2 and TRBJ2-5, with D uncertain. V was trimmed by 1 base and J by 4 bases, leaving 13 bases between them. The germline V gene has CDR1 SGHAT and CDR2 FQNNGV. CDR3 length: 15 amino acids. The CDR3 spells CASSLGPQPGETQYF. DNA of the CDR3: TGTGCCAGCAGCTTAGGACCCCAGCCAGGAGAGACCCAGTACTTC.

CDR3 sequence reads: CASSLGRRKANYGYTF. CDR3 nucleotides: TGTGCCAGCAGCTTAGGACGGCGGAAAGCTAACTATGGCTACACCTTC. The V call is TRBV7-8, the J call TRBJ1-2; D is uncertain. Germline V gene data show CDR1 as SGHVS and CDR2 as FQNEAQ. V was clipped by 1 base and J by 0 bases, with 12 bases between them. CDR3 size: 16 residues.

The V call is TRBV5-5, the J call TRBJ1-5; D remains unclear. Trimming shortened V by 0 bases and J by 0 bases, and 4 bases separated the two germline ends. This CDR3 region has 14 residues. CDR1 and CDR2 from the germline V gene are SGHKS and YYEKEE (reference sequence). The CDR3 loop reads CASSLAFSNQPQHF. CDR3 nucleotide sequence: TGTGCCAGCAGCTTGGCTTTTAGCAATCAGCCCCAGCATTTT.

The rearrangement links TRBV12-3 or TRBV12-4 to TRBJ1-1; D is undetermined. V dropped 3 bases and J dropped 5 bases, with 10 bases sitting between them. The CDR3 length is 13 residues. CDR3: CASSLSTGTEAFF. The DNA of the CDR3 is TGTGCCAGCAGTTTGAGTACGGGAACTGAAGCTTTCTTT.

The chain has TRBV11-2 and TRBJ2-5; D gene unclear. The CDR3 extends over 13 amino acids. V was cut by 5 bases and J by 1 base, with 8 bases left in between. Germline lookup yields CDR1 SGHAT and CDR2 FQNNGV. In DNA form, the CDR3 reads TGTGCCAGCAGCGGCCATACCCAAGAGACCCAGTACTTC. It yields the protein CASSGHTQETQYF.

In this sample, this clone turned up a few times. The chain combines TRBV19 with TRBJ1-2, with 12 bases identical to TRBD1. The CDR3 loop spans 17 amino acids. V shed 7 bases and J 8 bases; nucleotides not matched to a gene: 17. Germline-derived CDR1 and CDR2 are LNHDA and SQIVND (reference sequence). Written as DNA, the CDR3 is TGTGCCAGTAATGATGCGGTGTGGACTGGGACAGGGGGCGGCTACACCTTC. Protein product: CASNDAVWTGTGGGYTF. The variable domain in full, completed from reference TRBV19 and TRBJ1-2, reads DGGITQSPKYLFRKEGQNVTLSCEQNLNHDAMYWYRQDPGQGLRLIYYSQIVNDFQKGDIAEGYSVSREKKESFPLTVTSAQKNPTAFYLCASNDAVWTGTGGGYTFGSGTRLTVV.

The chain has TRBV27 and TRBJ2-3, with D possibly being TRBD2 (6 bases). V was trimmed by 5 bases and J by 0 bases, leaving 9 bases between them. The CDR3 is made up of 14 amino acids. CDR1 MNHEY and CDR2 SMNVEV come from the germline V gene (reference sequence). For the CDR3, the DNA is TGTGCCAGCAGTCCTGGGACTAGCACAGATACGCAGTATTTT. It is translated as CASSPGTSTDTQYF.

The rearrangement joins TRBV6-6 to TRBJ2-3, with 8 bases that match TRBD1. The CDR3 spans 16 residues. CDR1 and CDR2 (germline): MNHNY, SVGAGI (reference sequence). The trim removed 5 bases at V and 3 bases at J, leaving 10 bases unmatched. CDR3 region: CASSTGQGIGTDTQYF. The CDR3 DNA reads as TGTGCCAGCAGTACCGGACAGGGAATAGGGACAGATACGCAGTATTTT.

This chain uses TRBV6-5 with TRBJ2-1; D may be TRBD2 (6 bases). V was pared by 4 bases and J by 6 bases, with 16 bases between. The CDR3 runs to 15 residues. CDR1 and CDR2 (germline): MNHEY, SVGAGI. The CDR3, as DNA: TGTGCCAGCAGTTGGAGGGGTAAGGGGTTCAATGAGCAGTTCTTC. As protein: CASSWRGKGFNEQFF.

CDR3: CASSGGQYNEQFF. The CDR3 bases are TGTGCCAGCAGTGGGGGACAGTACAATGAGCAGTTCTTC. V is TRBV28 and J is TRBJ2-1; 7 bases fit TRBD1. Looked up from germline, CDR1 is MDHEN and CDR2 is SYDVKM. The CDR3 covers 13 residues. The V and J ends lost 5 bases and 4 bases, in that order; junction bases with no gene match: 2.